This TCR beta chain was obtained from a study of blood T cell repertoires in COVID-19. About the study: From the United States, Italy and Spain came samples of acute and convalescent COVID-19. T cells, B-cell-depleted T cells, or PBMCs provided the cDNA or gDNA that served as material.

V shed 4 bases and J 6 bases; nucleotides not matched to a gene: 4. CDR1 and CDR2 from the germline V gene are GTSNPN and SVGIG (reference sequence). The CDR3 runs 13 residues. Sequenced by immunoSEQ multiplex PCR; TCRdb stores in-frame clones only, minus some. The sample has roughly 280,000 clones, 86% seen once. The TCR originated in a man aged 25-45 years with active or convalescent COVID-19. This chain connects TRBV30 to TRBJ1-5, with 9 bases fitting TRBD1. The sequencing input was peripheral blood. CDR3 DNA sequence: TGTGCCTGGAACAGGGGGCAAGGTCAGCCCCAGCATTTT. Amino acid sequence: CAWNRGQGQPQHF. The complete variable domain, with remaining parts taken from reference TRBV30 and TRBJ1-5, reads SQTIHQWPATLVQPVGSPLSLECTVEGTSNPNLYWYRQAAGRGLQLLFYSVGIGQISSEVPQNLSASRPQDRQFILSSKKLLLSDSGFYLCAWNRGQGQPQHFGDGTRLSIL.